One and the same sample provided the 32 T cell receptor beta chains below, sequenced in a study of blood T cell repertoires in COVID-19. Here immunoSEQ multiplex PCR was the method, and the copy in TCRdb shows in-frame clones only, minus some. The sample carries around 260,000 clones, more than 75% recorded once. Material: peripheral blood. The source is a middle-aged man who had recovered from COVID-19.

This clone occurred once. The chain joins TRBV9 to TRBJ1-1, with D possibly being TRBD1 (5 bases). The germline V gene has CDR1 SGDLS and CDR2 YYNGEE. CDR3 length equals 16 residues. V dropped 2 bases and J dropped 1 base, with 15 bases sitting between them. CDR3 sequence (DNA): TGTGCCAGCAGCGTCGGCGCGACAGTTGGGAACACTGAAGCTTTCTTT. Translation: CASSVGATVGNTEAFF.

The genes are TRBV19 and TRBJ1-1, with D perhaps TRBD1 (5 bases). The germline CDR1 and CDR2 sequences are LNHDA and SQIVND (reference sequence). The CDR3 totals 13 residues. The V end lost 9 bases, the J end lost 8 bases, and 19 bases lay between the germline ends. The CDR3 loop reads CASQGPARGEAFF. CDR3 nucleotide sequence: TGTGCCAGCCAAGGACCGGCCCGGGGGGAAGCTTTCTTT. Using reference TRBV19 and TRBJ1-1 for the parts outside the CDR3, the full variable domain is DGGITQSPKYLFRKEGQNVTLSCEQNLNHDAMYWYRQDPGQGLRLIYYSQIVNDFQKGDIAEGYSVSREKKESFPLTVTSAQKNPTAFYLCASQGPARGEAFFGQGTRLTVV.

This chain uses TRBV11-3 with TRBJ2-5; 9 bases line up with TRBD2. After removal of 5 bases from V and 1 base from J, the junction contained 11 bases not matched to a gene. Germline V gene lookup returns CDR1 SGHNT and CDR2 YENEEA. The CDR3 has 17 residues. CDR3 nucleotides: TGTGCCAGCAGCAAAGCCTCGAGCGGGGGGATCCAAGAGACCCAGTACTTC. Protein sequence: CASSKASSGGIQETQYF.

This clone has just one count. The chain combines TRBV12-3 or TRBV12-4 with TRBJ2-3; 10 bases align to TRBD2. With 6 bases clipped from V and 6 bases from J, the junction kept 3 bases outside the gene matches. This CDR3 region has 13 residues. The CDR3, as DNA: TGTGCCAGCAGGACTAGCGGGCTGGATACGCAGTATTTT. It yields the protein CASRTSGLDTQYF.

The V gene is TRBV15, the J gene TRBJ2-3; TRBD1 matches 9 bases. J lost 5 bases, V lost 4 bases, and 7 bases had no gene match. There are 15 residues in the CDR3. Germline CDR1 reads LNHNV; CDR2 reads YYDKDF (reference sequence). The CDR3 sequence is CATSTYRGRGDTQYF. For the CDR3, the DNA is TGTGCCACCAGCACGTACAGGGGGCGGGGAGATACGCAGTATTTT.

The chain links TRBV30 to TRBJ2-7, with no clear D. From germline, CDR1 is GTSNPN and CDR2 SVGIG (reference sequence). The CDR3 loop spans 11 amino acids. V shed 0 bases and J shed 6 bases, with 6 bases lying between them. CDR3 loop: CAWSVSVEQYF. The CDR3 nucleotides read TGTGCCTGGAGTGTATCTGTCGAGCAGTACTTC.

The rearrangement uses TRBV28 and TRBJ2-1; D is possibly TRBD2 (6 bases). The germline V gene has CDR1 MDHEN and CDR2 SYDVKM. The V end lost 0 bases, the J end lost 4 bases, and 7 bases lay between the germline ends. The CDR3 spans 14 residues. CDR3 DNA sequence: TGTGCCAGCAGTTTATGGGGAGGTTACAATGAGCAGTTCTTC. Translation: CASSLWGGYNEQFF. The full variable domain, rest sourced from reference TRBV28 and TRBJ2-1, is DVKVTQSSRYLVKRTGEKVFLECVQDMDHENMFWYRQDPGLGLRLIYFSYDVKMKEKGDIPEGYSVSREKKERFSLILESASTNQTSMYLCASSLWGGYNEQFFGPGTRLTVL.

This chain joins TRBV6-5 and TRBJ1-1; TRBD1 might be the D (5 bases). Germline V gene lookup returns CDR1 MNHEY and CDR2 SVGAGI. Trimming took 2 bases from V and 8 from J, leaving 12 bases between them. CDR3 length: 13 residues. This CDR3 is CASSYIRGTEAFF. Here the CDR3 DNA reads TGTGCCAGCAGTTACATTCGGGGGACGGAAGCTTTCTTT.

The CDR3 bases are TGTGCCAGCAGTCCACCGCCGGGGGCCTACGAGCAGTACTTC. As protein: CASSPPPGAYEQYF. V and J are TRBV6-6 and TRBJ2-7; D might be TRBD2 (6 bases). Looked up from germline, CDR1 is MNHNY and CDR2 is SVGAGI (reference sequence). V lost 5 bases and J lost 2, with 13 bases in between. This CDR3 comprises 14 residues.

As concerns this clone: One end of the junction fails to match germline, which may point to a read error. V usage is TRBV7-2 and J usage is TRBJ2-7, with 9 bases lining up with TRBD2. The CDR3 consists of 14 residues. Germline loops: CDR1 SGHTA, CDR2 FQGNSA. This CDR3 is CASSLAGARYEQYF. The CDR3 DNA follows: TGTGCCAGCAGTTTAGCGGGGGCAAGGTACGAGCAGTACTTC.

J is TRBJ2-7 and V is TRBV5-1, with 7 bases that match TRBD2. Germline CDR1 is SGHRS and CDR2 is YFSETQ. V lost 5 bases, J lost 3 bases, and 2 bases stayed unmatched. The CDR3 sequence is 12 residues long. CDR3 in amino acids: CASRKRGYEQYF. CDR3 DNA: TGCGCCAGCAGAAAGCGGGGCTACGAGCAGTACTTC.

The V gene is TRBV3-1 (or the pseudogene TRBV3-2), the J gene TRBJ1-4, with 7 nucleotides matching TRBD1. Germline V gene sequence: CDR1 LGHDT, CDR2 YNNKEL (reference sequence). Trimming removed 3 bases from V and 3 bases from J; junction bases left unmatched: 4. The CDR3 extends over 15 amino acids. The CDR3 here is CASSQGDRPNEKLFF. In DNA, the CDR3 is TGTGCCAGCAGCCAGGGGGACAGACCTAATGAAAAACTGTTTTTT.

The chain is built from TRBV7-3 and TRBJ2-3; 9 bases agree with TRBD2. The CDR3 has 17 amino acids. Germline values: CDR1 SGHTA, CDR2 FQGTGA. J gave up 6 bases and V 0 bases, and 10 bases lay outside the gene matches. The CDR3 sequence is CASSLTGGTSSRDTQYF. CDR3 bases: TGTGCCAGCAGCTTAACGGGCGGGACTAGCTCCCGTGATACGCAGTATTTT.

J is TRBJ1-5 and V is TRBV27; weak D call: TRBD1 (5 bases). The germline V and J ends were trimmed by 4 bases and 0 bases, with 16 bases remaining between them. Germline V gene sequence: CDR1 MNHEY, CDR2 SMNVEV (reference sequence). The CDR3 totals 17 residues. The CDR3 DNA follows: TGTGCCAGCAGTTCCTCGGCGGGGGATTATAGCAATCAGCCCCAGCATTTT. Encoded protein: CASSSSAGDYSNQPQHF.

This chain uses TRBV6-2 or TRBV6-3 with TRBJ2-5; D is possibly TRBD1 (6 bases). Germline assignment: CDR1 MNHEY and CDR2 SVGEGT. The V end lost 5 bases, the J end lost 2 bases, and 15 bases lay between the germline ends. The CDR3 consists of 15 residues. CDR3 DNA sequence: TGTGCCAGCAGTCTCTTAGGGGGTCGTCAAGAGACCCAGTACTTC. This sequence encodes CASSLLGGRQETQYF.

The V and J genes are TRBV5-1 and TRBJ1-1; TRBD1 aligns across 10 bases. V shed 9 bases, J shed 5 bases, and the junction held 13 bases outside the gene matches. In germline, CDR1 is SGHRS, CDR2 YFSETQ. CDR3 size: 15 residues. The DNA for the CDR3 is TGCGCCATTCTTTTCTGGACAGGGGGTTTGACTGAAGCTTTCTTT. Amino acids: CAILFWTGGLTEAFF.

The CDR3 DNA reads as TGTGCCAGCAACGAACGGAGCACCGGGGAGCTGTTTTTT. This sequence encodes CASNERSTGELFF. This chain connects TRBV6-5 to TRBJ2-2, with unresolved D. CDR1 and CDR2 (germline): MNHEY, SVGAGI. V shed 7 bases and J shed 4 bases, with 10 bases lying between them. This CDR3 region has 13 residues.

The V call is TRBV10-3, the J call TRBJ1-2; 7 bases are shared with TRBD1. The CDR3 has 13 residues. Germline CDR1 and CDR2: ENHRY and SYGVKD. Trimming cost V 6 bases and J 8 bases; bases outside gene matches: 9. CDR3 region: CAISPEGAQGYTF. The CDR3, as DNA: TGTGCCATCAGCCCCGAGGGGGCCCAGGGCTACACCTTC.

V is TRBV9 and J is TRBJ2-2; 8 nucleotides line up with TRBD2. V dropped 2 bases and J dropped 3; count of bases not matched to a gene: 3. The CDR3 has 15 amino acids. CDR1 is SGDLS and CDR2 is YYNGEE in the germline V gene. The CDR3 DNA sequence: TGTGCCAGCAGCGTCGGACTAGCAGACACCGGGGAGCTGTTTTTT. Protein sequence: CASSVGLADTGELFF.

This rearrangement joins TRBV11-3 to TRBJ2-3, with TRBD2 matching over 8 bases. Germline values: CDR1 SGHNT, CDR2 YENEEA. The length of the CDR3 is 16 residues. J gave up 1 base and V 5 bases, and 8 bases lay outside the gene matches. The CDR3 region has the DNA TGTGCCAGCAGCGGCGGGGCGCGGGAGGGCACAGATACGCAGTATTTT. Its protein is CASSGGAREGTDTQYF. The complete variable domain, with remaining parts taken from reference TRBV11-3 and TRBJ2-3, reads EAGVVQSPRYKIIEKKQPVAFWCNPISGHNTLYWYLQNLGQGPELLIRYENEEAVDDSQLPKDRFSAERLKGVDSTLKIQPAELGDSAVYLCASSGGAREGTDTQYFGPGTRLTVL.

This chain joins TRBV11-3 and TRBJ2-7, with TRBD1 matching 8 bases. CDR1 SGHNT and CDR2 YENEEA come from the germline V gene. J lost 5 bases, V lost 4 bases, and 7 bases had no gene match. The length of the CDR3 is 14 residues. In DNA, the CDR3 is TGTGCCAGCAGCTCACGACAGGGGTACCACGAGCAGTACTTC. Residues: CASSSRQGYHEQYF.

This sequence joins TRBV19 and TRBJ2-3, with 10 bases matching TRBD2. V lost 1 base, J lost 8 bases, and 3 bases stayed unmatched. The V gene's germline CDR1 is LNHDA and CDR2 SQIVND (reference sequence). The CDR3 is 14 residues long. The CDR3 here is CASSIASGRRTQYF. CDR3 in DNA: TGTGCCAGTAGTATAGCTAGCGGGAGACGTACGCAGTATTTT. Filled out from reference TRBV19 and TRBJ2-3, the complete variable domain reads DGGITQSPKYLFRKEGQNVTLSCEQNLNHDAMYWYRQDPGQGLRLIYYSQIVNDFQKGDIAEGYSVSREKKESFPLTVTSAQKNPTAFYLCASSIASGRRTQYFGPGTRLTVL.

This chain connects TRBV2 to TRBJ2-2; 8 bases are shared with TRBD2. The CDR3 spans 16 residues. Germline CDR1 reads SNHLY; CDR2 reads FYNNEI. V lost 6 bases and J lost 2; bases outside the gene matches: 8. This CDR3 is CASRLGLAGNTGELFF. CDR3 in DNA: TGTGCCAGCAGATTAGGCCTAGCGGGCAACACCGGGGAGCTGTTTTTT.

The chain is built from TRBV5-1 and TRBJ2-1, with D uncertain. The V end lost 4 bases, the J end lost 3 bases, and 11 bases lay between the germline ends. Germline V gene lookup returns CDR1 SGHRS and CDR2 YFSETQ. The CDR3 is 14 residues long. CDR3 in DNA: TGCGCCAGCAGCGGAACGGAGATCTACAATGAGCAGTTCTTC. This sequence encodes CASSGTEIYNEQFF.

This chain joins TRBV15 and TRBJ2-5, with a weak D call TRBD2 (6 bases). The CDR3 sequence is 13 residues long. The ends were cut back, 3 bases at V and 5 bases at J, with 10 bases in the middle. Germline V gives CDR1 LNHNV, CDR2 YYDKDF (reference sequence). The CDR3 nucleotides are TGTGCCACCAGCAGGGGTCGGGAGGAGACCCAGTACTTC. The encoded protein is CATSRGREETQYF.

The chain recombines TRBV18 with TRBJ2-2, with 11 bases aligning to TRBD2. J was trimmed by 4 bases and V by 0 bases; bases with no gene match: 1. Germline V lookup: CDR1 KGHSH, CDR2 LQKENI. The CDR3 extends over 16 amino acids. The CDR3 reads CASSPPSGRATGELFF. The CDR3 DNA sequence: TGTGCCAGCTCACCACCTAGCGGGAGGGCCACCGGGGAGCTGTTTTTT.

The chain joins TRBV7-8 to TRBJ1-4, with a weak D call TRBD1 (5 bases). This CDR3 has 16 residues. Germline assignment: CDR1 SGHVS and CDR2 FQNEAQ. V lost 2 bases and J 0 bases, leaving 10 bases between the germline ends. The CDR3 DNA is TGTGCCAGCAGCTTACGGGACTTAGCAACTAATGAAAAACTGTTTTTT. This gives the protein CASSLRDLATNEKLFF.

This clone came up once. CDR3 sequence reads: CATSRTPGGAGGTDTQYF. The CDR3 DNA reads TGTGCCACCAGCAGGACCCCCGGAGGTGCGGGGGGGACGGATACGCAGTATTTT. V gene TRBV15 combines with J gene TRBJ2-3; 9 bases map to TRBD2. After removal of 3 bases from V and 6 bases from J, the junction contained 16 bases not matched to a gene. CDR3 length equals 18 residues. Germline V gene lookup returns CDR1 LNHNV and CDR2 YYDKDF (reference sequence).

The chain combines TRBV5-1 with TRBJ1-3; unclear D gene. Germline CDR1 is SGHRS and CDR2 is YFSETQ. CDR3 size: 13 residues. Trimming stripped 4 bases from V and 4 bases from J, with 9 bases between. The CDR3 here is CASSPEVGNTIYF. CDR3 in DNA: TGCGCCAGCAGCCCTGAGGTGGGAAACACCATATATTTT.

A single count supports this clone. This chain joins TRBV14 and TRBJ2-1, with 10 bases lining up with TRBD2. CDR3 length equals 15 residues. Trimming at V came to 4 bases and at J to 7 bases, leaving 7 bases not matched to a gene. The germline V gene encodes CDR1 SGHDN and CDR2 FVKESK. DNA for the CDR3: TGTGCCAGCAGCCGCATAACTAGCGGGATAAATGAGCAGTTCTTC. This codes for CASSRITSGINEQFF.

The chain uses TRBV27 and TRBJ2-3; D not certain. Per germline, CDR1 MNHEY and CDR2 SMNVEV (reference sequence). Trimming took off 4 bases at V and 1 base at J, with 12 bases between the two ends. This CDR3 region has 15 residues. CDR3 loop: CASSSMAAGTDTQYF. Here the CDR3 DNA reads TGTGCCAGCAGTTCAATGGCGGCGGGCACAGATACGCAGTATTTT.

The V call is TRBV5-4, the J call TRBJ2-3; D is possibly TRBD1 (6 bases). This CDR3 has 16 residues. Germline V gene data show CDR1 as SGHNT and CDR2 as YYREEE (reference sequence). V lost 1 base and J 5 bases, leaving 17 bases between the germline ends. The CDR3 loop reads CASSLTQLQGRDTQYF. The CDR3 nucleotides are TGTGCCAGCAGCTTGACGCAACTACAGGGAAGAGATACGCAGTATTTT.